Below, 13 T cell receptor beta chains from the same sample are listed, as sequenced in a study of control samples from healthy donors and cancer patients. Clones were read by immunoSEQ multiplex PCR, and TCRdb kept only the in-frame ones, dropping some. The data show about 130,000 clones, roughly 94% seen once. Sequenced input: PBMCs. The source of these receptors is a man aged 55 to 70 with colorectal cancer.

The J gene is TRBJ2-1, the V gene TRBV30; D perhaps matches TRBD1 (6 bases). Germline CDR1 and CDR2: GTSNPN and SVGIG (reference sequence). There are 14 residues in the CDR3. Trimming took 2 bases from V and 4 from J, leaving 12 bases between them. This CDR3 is CAWSPGHLYNEQFF. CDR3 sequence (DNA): TGTGCCTGGAGTCCGGGACACCTTTACAATGAGCAGTTCTTC.

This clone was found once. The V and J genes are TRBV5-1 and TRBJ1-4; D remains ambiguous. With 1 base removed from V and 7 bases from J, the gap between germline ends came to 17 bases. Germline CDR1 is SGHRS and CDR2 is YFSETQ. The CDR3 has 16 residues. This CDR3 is CASSLPVGSGGEKLFF. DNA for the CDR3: TGCGCCAGCAGCTTGCCGGTCGGCTCGGGAGGTGAAAAACTGTTTTTT. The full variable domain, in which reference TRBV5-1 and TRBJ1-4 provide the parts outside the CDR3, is KAGVTQTPRYLIKTRGQQVTLSCSPISGHRSVSWYQQTPGQGLQFLFEYFSETQRNKGNFPGRFSGRQFSNSRSEMNVSTLELGDSALYLCASSLPVGSGGEKLFFGSGTQLSVL.

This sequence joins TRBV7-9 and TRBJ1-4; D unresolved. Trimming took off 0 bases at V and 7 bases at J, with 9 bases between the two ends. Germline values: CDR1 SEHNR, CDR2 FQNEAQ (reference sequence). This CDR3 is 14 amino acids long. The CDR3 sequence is CASSLAGSGEKLFF. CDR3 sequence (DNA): TGTGCCAGCAGCTTAGCAGGGAGTGGTGAAAAACTGTTTTTT.

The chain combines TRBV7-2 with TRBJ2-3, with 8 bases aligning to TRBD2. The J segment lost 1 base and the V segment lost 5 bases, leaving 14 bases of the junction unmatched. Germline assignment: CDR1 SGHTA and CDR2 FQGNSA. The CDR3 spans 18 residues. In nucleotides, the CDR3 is TGTGCCAGCAGCCCTCCCCTAGCATGGCGGGGGGGCACAGATACGCAGTATTTT. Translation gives CASSPPLAWRGGTDTQYF.

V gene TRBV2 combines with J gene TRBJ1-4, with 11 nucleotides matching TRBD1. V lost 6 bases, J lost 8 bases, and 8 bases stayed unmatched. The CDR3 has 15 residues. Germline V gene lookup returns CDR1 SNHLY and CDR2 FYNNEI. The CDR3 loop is CASSIQGQGGEKLFF. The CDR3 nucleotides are TGTGCCAGCAGCATCCAGGGACAGGGGGGCGAAAAACTGTTTTTT.

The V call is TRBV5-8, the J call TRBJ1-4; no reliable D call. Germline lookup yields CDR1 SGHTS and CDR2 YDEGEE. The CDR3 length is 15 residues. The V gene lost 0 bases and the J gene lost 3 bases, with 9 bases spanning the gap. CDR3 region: CASSLVLGSNEKLFF. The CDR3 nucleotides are TGTGCCAGCAGCTTGGTTCTCGGCTCTAATGAAAAACTGTTTTTT. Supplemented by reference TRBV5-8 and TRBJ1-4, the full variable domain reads EAGVTQSPTHLIKTRGQQATLRCSPISGHTSVYWYQQALGLGLQFLLWYDEGEERNRGNFPPRFSGRQFPNYSSELNVNALELEDSALYLCASSLVLGSNEKLFFGSGTQLSVL.

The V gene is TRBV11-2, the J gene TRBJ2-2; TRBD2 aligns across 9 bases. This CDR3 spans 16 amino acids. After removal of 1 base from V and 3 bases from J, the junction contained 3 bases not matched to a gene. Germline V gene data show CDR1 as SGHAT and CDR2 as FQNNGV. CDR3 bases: TGTGCCAGCAGCTTAGGACTAGCGGCTTACACCGGGGAGCTGTTTTTT. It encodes CASSLGLAAYTGELFF.

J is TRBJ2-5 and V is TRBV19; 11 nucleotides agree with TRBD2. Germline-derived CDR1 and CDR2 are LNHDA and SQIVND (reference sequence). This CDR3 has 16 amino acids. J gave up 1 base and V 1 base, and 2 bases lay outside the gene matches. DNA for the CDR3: TGTGCCAGTAGTATAGGTGGGACTAGCGGCCAAGAGACCCAGTACTTC. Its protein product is CASSIGGTSGQETQYF. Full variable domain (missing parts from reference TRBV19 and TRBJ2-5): DGGITQSPKYLFRKEGQNVTLSCEQNLNHDAMYWYRQDPGQGLRLIYYSQIVNDFQKGDIAEGYSVSREKKESFPLTVTSAQKNPTAFYLCASSIGGTSGQETQYFGPGTRLLVL.

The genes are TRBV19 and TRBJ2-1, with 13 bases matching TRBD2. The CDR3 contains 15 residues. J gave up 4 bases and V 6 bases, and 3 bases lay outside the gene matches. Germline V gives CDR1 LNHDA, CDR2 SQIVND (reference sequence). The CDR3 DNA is TGTGCCAGTAGGGTGACTAGCGGGGGGTACAATGAGCAGTTCTTC. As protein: CASRVTSGGYNEQFF. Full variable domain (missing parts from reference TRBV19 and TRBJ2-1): DGGITQSPKYLFRKEGQNVTLSCEQNLNHDAMYWYRQDPGQGLRLIYYSQIVNDFQKGDIAEGYSVSREKKESFPLTVTSAQKNPTAFYLCASRVTSGGYNEQFFGPGTRLTVL.

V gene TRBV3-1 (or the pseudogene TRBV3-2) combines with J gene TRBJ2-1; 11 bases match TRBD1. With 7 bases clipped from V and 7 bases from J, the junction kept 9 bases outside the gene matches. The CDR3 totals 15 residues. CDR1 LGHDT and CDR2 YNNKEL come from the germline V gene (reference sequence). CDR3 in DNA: TGTGCCAGCATCACCCGGGACAGGGGGTGGAATGAGCAGTTCTTC. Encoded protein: CASITRDRGWNEQFF.

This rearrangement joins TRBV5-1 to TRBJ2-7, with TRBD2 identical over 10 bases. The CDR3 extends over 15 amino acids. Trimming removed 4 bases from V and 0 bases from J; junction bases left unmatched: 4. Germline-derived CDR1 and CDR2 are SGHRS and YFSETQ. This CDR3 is CASSQSGGASYEQYF. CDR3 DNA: TGCGCCAGCAGCCAGAGCGGGGGGGCCTCCTACGAGCAGTACTTC.

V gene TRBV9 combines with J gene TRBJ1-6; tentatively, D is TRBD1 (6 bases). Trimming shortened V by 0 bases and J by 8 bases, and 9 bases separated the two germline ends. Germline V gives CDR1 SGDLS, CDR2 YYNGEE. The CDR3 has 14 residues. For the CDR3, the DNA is TGTGCCAGCAGCGTAGAACAGGGTGATTCACCCCTCCACTTT. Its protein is CASSVEQGDSPLHF.

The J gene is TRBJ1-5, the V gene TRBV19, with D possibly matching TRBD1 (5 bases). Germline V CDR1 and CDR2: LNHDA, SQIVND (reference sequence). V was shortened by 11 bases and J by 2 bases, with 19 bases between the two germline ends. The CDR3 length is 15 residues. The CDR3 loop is CAGRDTGPGNQPQHF. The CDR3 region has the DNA TGTGCCGGGAGGGATACGGGGCCGGGCAATCAGCCCCAGCATTTT.